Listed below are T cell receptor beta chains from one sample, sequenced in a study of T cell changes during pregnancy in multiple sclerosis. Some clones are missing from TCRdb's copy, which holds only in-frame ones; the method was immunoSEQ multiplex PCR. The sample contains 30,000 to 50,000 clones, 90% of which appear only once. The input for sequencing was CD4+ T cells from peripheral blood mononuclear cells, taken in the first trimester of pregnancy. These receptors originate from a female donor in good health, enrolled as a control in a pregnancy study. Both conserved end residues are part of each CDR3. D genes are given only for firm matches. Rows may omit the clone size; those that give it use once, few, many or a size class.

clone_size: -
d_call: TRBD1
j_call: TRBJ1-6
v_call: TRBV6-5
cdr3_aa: CASSQDRGPLHF
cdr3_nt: TGTGCCAGCAGCCAGGACAGGGGACCCCTCCACTTT

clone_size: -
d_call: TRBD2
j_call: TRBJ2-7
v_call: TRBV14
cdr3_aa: CASSQERGLAGLYEQYF
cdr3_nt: TGTGCCAGCAGCCAAGAACGGGGACTAGCGGGGCTCTACGAGCAGTACTTC

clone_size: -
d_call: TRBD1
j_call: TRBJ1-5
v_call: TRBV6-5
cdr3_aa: CASSDDRAGQPQHF
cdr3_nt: TGTGCCAGCAGTGACGACAGGGCGGGACAGCCCCAGCATTTT

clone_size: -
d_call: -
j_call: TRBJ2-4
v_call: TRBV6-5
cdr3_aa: CASSTRRVKNIQYF
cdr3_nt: TGTGCCAGCAGTACTAGGAGGGTCAAAAACATTCAGTACTTC

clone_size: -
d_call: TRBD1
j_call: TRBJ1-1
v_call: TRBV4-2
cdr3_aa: CASSSTITGDRWIAFF
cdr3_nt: TGTGCCAGCAGCTCAACTATTACAGGGGACCGGTGGATAGCTTTCTTT

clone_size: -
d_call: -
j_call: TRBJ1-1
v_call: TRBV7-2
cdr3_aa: CASSIQGMNTEAFF
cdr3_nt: TGTGCCAGCAGCATACAGGGTATGAACACTGAAGCTTTCTTT

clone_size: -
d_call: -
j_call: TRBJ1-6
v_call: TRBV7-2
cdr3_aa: CASSLAEAPRSPLHF
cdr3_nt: TGTGCCAGCAGCTTAGCCGAAGCCCCCCGTTCACCCCTCCACTTT

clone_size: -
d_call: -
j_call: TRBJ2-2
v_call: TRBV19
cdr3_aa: CASSITGVYTGELFF
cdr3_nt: TGTGCCAGTAGTATTACGGGGGTGTACACCGGGGAGCTGTTTTTT

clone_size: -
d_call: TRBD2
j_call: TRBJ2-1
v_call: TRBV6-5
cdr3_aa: CASTQGIAGKGEQFF
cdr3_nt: TGTGCCAGCACCCAAGGGATAGCGGGGAAGGGTGAGCAGTTCTTC

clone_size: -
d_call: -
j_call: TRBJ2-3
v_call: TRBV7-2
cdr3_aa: CASSLERNTDTQYF
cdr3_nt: TGTGCCAGCAGCTTAGAGAGGAACACAGATACGCAGTATTTT

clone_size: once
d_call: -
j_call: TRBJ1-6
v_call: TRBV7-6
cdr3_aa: CASSQLNSYNSPLHF
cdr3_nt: TGTGCCAGCAGCCAACTAAACTCCTATAATTCACCCCTCCACTTT

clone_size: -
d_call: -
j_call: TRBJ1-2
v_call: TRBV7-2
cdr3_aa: CASSLTSGPRGYTF
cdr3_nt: TGTGCCAGCAGCTTGACGTCAGGGCCTAGGGGCTACACCTTC

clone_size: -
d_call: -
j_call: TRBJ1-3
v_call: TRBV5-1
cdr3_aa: CASSEESGNTIYF
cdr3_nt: TGCGCCAGCAGCGAAGAGAGCGGAAACACCATATATTTT

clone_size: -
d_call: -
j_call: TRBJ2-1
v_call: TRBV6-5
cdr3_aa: CASSYRGQALSGQFF
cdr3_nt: TGTGCCAGCAGTTATCGCGGACAGGCCCTTAGCGGGCAGTTCTTC

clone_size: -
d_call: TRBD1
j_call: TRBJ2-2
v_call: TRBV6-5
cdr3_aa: CASRSGQLITGELFF
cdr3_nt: TGTGCCAGCAGATCGGGACAGCTTATCACCGGGGAGCTGTTTTTT

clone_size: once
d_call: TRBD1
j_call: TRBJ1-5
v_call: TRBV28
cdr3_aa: CASNPTGGASNQPQHF
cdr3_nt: TGTGCCAGCAATCCAACAGGGGGCGCTAGCAATCAGCCCCAGCATTTT

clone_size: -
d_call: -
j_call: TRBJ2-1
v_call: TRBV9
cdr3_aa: CASSGRSREQFF
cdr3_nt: TGTGCCAGCAGCGGTCGATCGCGGGAGCAGTTCTTC

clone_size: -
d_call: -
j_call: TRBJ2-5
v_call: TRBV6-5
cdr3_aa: CASSKGGGRSETQYF
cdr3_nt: TGTGCCAGCAGCAAGGGAGGGGGGAGATCAGAGACCCAGTACTTC

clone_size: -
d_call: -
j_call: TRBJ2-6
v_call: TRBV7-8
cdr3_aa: CASSPGSGANVLTF
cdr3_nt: TGTGCCAGCAGCCCAGGGTCTGGGGCCAACGTCCTGACTTTC

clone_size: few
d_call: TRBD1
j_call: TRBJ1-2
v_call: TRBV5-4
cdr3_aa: CASSLGITGTGVRGYTF
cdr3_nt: TGTGCCAGCAGCTTGGGAATCACCGGGACAGGGGTACGTGGCTACACCTTC

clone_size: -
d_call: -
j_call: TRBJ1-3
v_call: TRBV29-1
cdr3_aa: CSADSNSGNTIYF
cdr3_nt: TGCAGCGCCGACTCCAACTCTGGAAACACCATATATTTT

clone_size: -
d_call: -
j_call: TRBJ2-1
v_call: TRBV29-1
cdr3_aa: CSVERTDEQFF
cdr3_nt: TGCAGCGTCGAGCGGACGGATGAGCAGTTCTTC

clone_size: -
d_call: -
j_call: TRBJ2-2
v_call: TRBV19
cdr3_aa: CASTTRKGGELFF
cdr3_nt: TGTGCCAGTACCACTAGGAAGGGTGGGGAGCTGTTTTTT

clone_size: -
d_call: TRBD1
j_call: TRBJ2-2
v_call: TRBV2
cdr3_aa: CASSFGQANTGELFF
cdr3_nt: TGTGCCAGCAGCTTCGGACAGGCGAACACCGGGGAGCTGTTTTTT

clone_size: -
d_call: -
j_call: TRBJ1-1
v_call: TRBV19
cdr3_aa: CASSIGGNTEAFF
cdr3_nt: TGTGCCAGTAGTATAGGCGGGAACACTGAAGCTTTCTTT

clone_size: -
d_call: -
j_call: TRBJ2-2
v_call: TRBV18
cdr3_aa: CASSPDSRNTGELFF
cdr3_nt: TGTGCCAGCTCACCGGACAGCAGGAACACCGGGGAGCTGTTTTTT

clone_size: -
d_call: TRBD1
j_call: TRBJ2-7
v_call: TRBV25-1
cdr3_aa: CASSGTGISYEQYF
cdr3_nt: TGTGCCAGCAGTGGGACAGGGATCTCCTACGAGCAGTACTTC

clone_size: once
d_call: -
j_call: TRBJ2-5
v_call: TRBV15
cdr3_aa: CATSRTPGTPGVETQYF
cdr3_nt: TGTGCCACCAGCAGAACGCCCGGGACTCCGGGGGTAGAGACCCAGTACTTC

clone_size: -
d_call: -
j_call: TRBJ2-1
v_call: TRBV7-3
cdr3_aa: CASSLSQYNEQFF
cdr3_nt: TGTGCCAGCAGCTTATCACAGTACAATGAGCAGTTCTTC

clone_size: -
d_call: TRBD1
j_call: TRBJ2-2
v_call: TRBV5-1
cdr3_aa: CASSTSTGDTNTGELFF
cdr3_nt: TGCGCCAGCAGCACCAGCACAGGGGATACGAACACCGGGGAGCTGTTTTTT

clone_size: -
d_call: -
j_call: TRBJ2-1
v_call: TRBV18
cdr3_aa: CASSPLRLLSSYNEQFF
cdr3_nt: TGTGCCAGCTCACCACTCCGTTTGCTGAGCTCCTACAATGAGCAGTTCTTC

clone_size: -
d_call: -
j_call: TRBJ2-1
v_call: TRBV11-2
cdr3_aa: CASSSVTSSYNEQFF
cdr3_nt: TGTGCCAGCAGCTCTGTTACGAGCTCCTACAATGAGCAGTTCTTC

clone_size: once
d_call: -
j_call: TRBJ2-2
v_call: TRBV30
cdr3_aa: CAWSAGAGELFF
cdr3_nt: TGTGCCTGGAGCGCGGGTGCCGGGGAGCTGTTTTTT

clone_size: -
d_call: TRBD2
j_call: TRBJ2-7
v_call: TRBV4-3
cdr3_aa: CASSIGGASYEQYF
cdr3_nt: TGCGCCAGCAGTATCGGGGGGGCCTCCTACGAGCAGTACTTC

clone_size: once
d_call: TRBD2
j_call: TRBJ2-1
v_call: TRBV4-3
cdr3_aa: CASSGLAGGNNEQFF
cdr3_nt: TGCGCCAGCAGCGGACTAGCGGGGGGAAACAATGAGCAGTTCTTC

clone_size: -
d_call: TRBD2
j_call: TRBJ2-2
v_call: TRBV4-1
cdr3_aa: CASSQVRLAGTGELFF
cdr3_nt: TGCGCCAGCAGCCAAGTAAGACTAGCGGGCACCGGGGAGCTGTTTTTT

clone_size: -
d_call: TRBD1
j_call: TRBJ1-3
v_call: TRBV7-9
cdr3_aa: CASSLGTASGNTIYF
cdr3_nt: TGTGCCAGCAGCCTTGGGACAGCCTCTGGAAACACCATATATTTT

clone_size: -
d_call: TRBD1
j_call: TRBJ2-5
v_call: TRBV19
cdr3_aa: CASSIPGTVNGTQYF
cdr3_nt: TGTGCCAGTAGTATACCCGGGACAGTCAATGGGACCCAGTACTTC

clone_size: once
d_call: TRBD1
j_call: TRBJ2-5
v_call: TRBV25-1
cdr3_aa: CASRDRDYQETQYF
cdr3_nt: TGTGCCAGCAGGGACAGGGACTACCAAGAGACCCAGTACTTC

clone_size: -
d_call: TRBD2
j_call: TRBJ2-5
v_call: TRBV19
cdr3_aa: CASSPTGTMGAAQYF
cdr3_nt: TGTGCCAGTAGTCCAACCGGGACTATGGGTGCGGCCCAGTACTTC

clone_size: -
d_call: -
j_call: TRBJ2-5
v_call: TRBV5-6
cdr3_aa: CASSLAKETQYF
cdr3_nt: TGTGCCAGCAGCCTCGCTAAAGAGACCCAGTACTTC

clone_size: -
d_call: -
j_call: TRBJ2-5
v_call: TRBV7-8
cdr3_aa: CASSWGETQYF
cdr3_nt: TGTGCCAGCAGCTGGGGCGAGACCCAGTACTTC

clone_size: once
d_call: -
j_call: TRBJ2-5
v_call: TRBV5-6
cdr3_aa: CASSLNRDIAAEYF
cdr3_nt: TGTGCCAGCAGCTTAAACAGGGATATAGCCGCGGAGTACTTC

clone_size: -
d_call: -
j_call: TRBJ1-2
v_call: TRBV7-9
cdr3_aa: CASSQTGGKAYGYTF
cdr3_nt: TGTGCCAGCAGCCAAACGGGGGGCAAAGCCTATGGCTACACCTTC

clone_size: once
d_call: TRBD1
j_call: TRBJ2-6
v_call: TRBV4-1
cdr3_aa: CASSQDGQAISGANVLTF
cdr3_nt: TGCGCCAGCAGCCAAGATGGACAGGCTATCTCTGGGGCCAACGTCCTGACTTTC

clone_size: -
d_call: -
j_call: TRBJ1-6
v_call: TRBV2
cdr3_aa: CASSRQNSPLHF
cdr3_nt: TGTGCCAGCAGTAGACAGAATTCACCCCTCCACTTT

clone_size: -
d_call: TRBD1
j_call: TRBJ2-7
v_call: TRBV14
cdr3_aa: CASSRGQGGYEQYF
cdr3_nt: TGTGCCAGCAGCCGGGGACAGGGTGGTTACGAGCAGTACTTC

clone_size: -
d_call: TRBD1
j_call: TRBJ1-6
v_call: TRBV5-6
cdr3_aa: CASSSRRQGAYSPLHF
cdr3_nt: TGTGCCAGCAGCTCCCGCCGACAGGGGGCCTATTCACCCCTCCACTTT

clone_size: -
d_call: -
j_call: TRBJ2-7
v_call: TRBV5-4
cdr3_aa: CASSLGTQTAYEQYF
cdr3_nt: TGTGCCAGCAGCTTGGGGACACAGACTGCCTACGAGCAGTACTTC

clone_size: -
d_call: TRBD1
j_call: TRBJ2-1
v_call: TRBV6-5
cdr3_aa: CASSSPWTGNEQFF
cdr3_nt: TGTGCCAGCAGTAGCCCCTGGACAGGCAATGAGCAGTTCTTC

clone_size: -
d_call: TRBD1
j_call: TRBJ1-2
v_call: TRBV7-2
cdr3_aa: CASSGGLPGQVGYTF
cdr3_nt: TGTGCCAGCAGCGGTGGACTTCCGGGACAGGTCGGATACACCTTC